These T cell receptor beta chains were read from a single sample in a study of sequential checkpoint blockade in melanoma. The data were produced by immunoSEQ multiplex PCR, yet TCRdb's version contains in-frame clones alone and is incomplete. The sample has 2,500 or so clones; 22% are singletons. This material consisted of tumor tissue (inferred from file names), taken from a patient given nivolumab and ipilimumab in sequence. Every receptor here comes from a human donor with melanoma. Each CDR3 is given with its conserved first and last residue. The order of the fields is J gene, clone size, V gene, D gene, CDR3 DNA, CDR3 protein. A D gene is named only where the DNA matches it firmly. Clone size appears in some rows only: once, few, many, or a class for an expanded clone.

j_call: TRBJ1-1
clone_size: -
v_call: TRBV28
d_call: -
cdr3_nt: TGTGCCAGCAGCCCGGGGGGGCAGGCGAGCACTGAAGCTTTCTTT
cdr3_aa: CASSPGGQASTEAFF

j_call: TRBJ1-1
clone_size: few
v_call: TRBV30
d_call: -
cdr3_nt: TGTGCCTGGAGTGTACAGGTGAGCACTGAAGCTTTCTTT
cdr3_aa: CAWSVQVSTEAFF

j_call: TRBJ2-1
clone_size: many
v_call: TRBV11-3
d_call: -
cdr3_nt: TGTGCCAGCAGCTTTTTTGCGGGGAGTTCCTACAATGAGCAGTTCTTC
cdr3_aa: CASSFFAGSSYNEQFF

j_call: TRBJ1-1
clone_size: medium-sized
v_call: TRBV11-3
d_call: -
cdr3_nt: TGTGCCAGCAGCCGGACAGATTTGAACACTGAAGCTTTCTTT
cdr3_aa: CASSRTDLNTEAFF

j_call: TRBJ2-3
clone_size: -
v_call: TRBV28
d_call: -
cdr3_nt: TGTGCCAGCCGGGGGGCAGGGCATGCAGATACGCAGTATTTT
cdr3_aa: CASRGAGHADTQYF

j_call: TRBJ2-1
clone_size: medium-sized
v_call: TRBV11-3
d_call: -
cdr3_nt: TGTGCCAGCAGCTCCGGGACCGGCGTGTCCAATGAGCAGTTCTTC
cdr3_aa: CASSSGTGVSNEQFF

j_call: TRBJ1-3
clone_size: -
v_call: TRBV19
d_call: -
cdr3_nt: TGTGCCAGCCGGGACATAGGAAACACCATATATTTT
cdr3_aa: CASRDIGNTIYF

j_call: TRBJ2-5
clone_size: few
v_call: TRBV6-8
d_call: TRBD2
cdr3_nt: TGTGCCAGCAGTGGGACTAGCGGGAGGGAGGTTGAGACCCAGTACTTC
cdr3_aa: CASSGTSGREVETQYF

j_call: TRBJ1-2
clone_size: few
v_call: TRBV6-8
d_call: -
cdr3_nt: TGTGCCAGCAGTTGGTCAGGGACCTATGGCTACACCTTC
cdr3_aa: CASSWSGTYGYTF

j_call: TRBJ1-1
clone_size: -
v_call: TRBV11-3
d_call: TRBD1
cdr3_nt: TGTGCCAGCAGCTTAAGATCGGGCAGGGGGCGGGGCACTGAAGCTTTCTTT
cdr3_aa: CASSLRSGRGRGTEAFF

j_call: TRBJ2-3
clone_size: -
v_call: TRBV19
d_call: TRBD1
cdr3_nt: TGTGCCAGTAGTATGGACAGGGCTAGCACAGATACGCAGTATTTT
cdr3_aa: CASSMDRASTDTQYF

j_call: TRBJ2-2
clone_size: -
v_call: TRBV5-1
d_call: TRBD2
cdr3_nt: TGCGCCAGCAGCCTCGGACTAGTGAGATCGGGGGAGCTGTTTTTT
cdr3_aa: CASSLGLVRSGELFF

j_call: TRBJ2-2
clone_size: -
v_call: TRBV6-8
d_call: TRBD2
cdr3_nt: TGTGCCAGCAGTCATCAGGGACTAGGGCCAGGAACCGGGGAGCTGTTTTTT
cdr3_aa: CASSHQGLGPGTGELFF

j_call: TRBJ2-1
clone_size: -
v_call: TRBV10-2
d_call: TRBD2
cdr3_nt: TGCGCCAGCTCCCCGACTAGCGGGAGTGGGGAGCAGTTCTTC
cdr3_aa: CASSPTSGSGEQFF